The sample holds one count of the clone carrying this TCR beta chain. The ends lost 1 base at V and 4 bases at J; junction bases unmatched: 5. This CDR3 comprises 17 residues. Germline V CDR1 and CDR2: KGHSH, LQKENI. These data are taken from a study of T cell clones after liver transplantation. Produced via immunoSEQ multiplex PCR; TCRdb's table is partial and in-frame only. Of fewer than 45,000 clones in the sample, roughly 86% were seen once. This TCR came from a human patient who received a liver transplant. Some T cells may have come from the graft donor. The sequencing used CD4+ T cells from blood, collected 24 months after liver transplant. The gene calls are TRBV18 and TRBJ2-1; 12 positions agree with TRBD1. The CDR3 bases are TGTGCCAGCTCACCACTTCCGGGACAGGGGGCTTACAATGAGCAGTTCTTC. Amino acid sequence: CASSPLPGQGAYNEQFF.